This TCR beta chain was captured by sequencing in a study of ipilimumab plus nivolumab after autologous stem cell transplantation. About the study: Median doses per patient: about five ipilimumab, 7 or 8 nivolumab. Myeloma patients were high-risk transplant-naive or relapsed within 3 years of first autologous transplant.

Ipilimumab, 1 mg/kg, started 14 to 28 days after autologous transplant. TCRdb's table, derived via immunoSEQ multiplex PCR, lists solely in-frame clones and lacks some. The table has some 45,000 clones, roughly 84% seen once. Germline V gene data show CDR1 as ENHRY and CDR2 as SYGVKD. The CDR3 is 12 residues long. Deletions cut 3 bases from V and 5 bases from J, with 7 bases between. Specimen: PBMCs, collected in a trial of ipilimumab plus nivolumab as post-transplant consolidation. The gene calls are TRBV10-3 and TRBJ1-1; D perhaps matches TRBD1 (6 bases). This clonotype was obtained from a male donor with multiple myeloma. CDR3 in amino acids: CAISDRGTEAFF. The CDR3 DNA reads as TGTGCCATCAGTGACAGGGGAACTGAAGCTTTCTTT.